This TCR beta chain was captured in a study of OX40 agonist ivuxolimab in advanced cancers. Assay used: immunoSEQ multiplex PCR; TCRdb lists only in-frame clones, some missing. This sample yields around 63,000 clones, of which around 90% are seen a single time; more than 20% belongs to the top ten. CDR3 length equals 12 residues. The germline gives CDR1 GTSNPN, CDR2 SVGIG (reference sequence). Trimming took off 3 bases at V and 6 bases at J, with 6 bases between the two ends. This TCR came from an adult with an advanced solid tumor such as melanoma, head and neck, liver or kidney cancer. This specimen consisted of CD4+ or CD8+ T cells sorted from blood, obtained in a trial of the OX40 agonist ivuxolimab. This chain connects TRBV30 to TRBJ1-6; no reliable D call. The CDR3 reads CAWRGLNSPLHF. In DNA, the CDR3 is TGTGCCTGGAGGGGCCTTAATTCACCCCTCCACTTT.